The rows below give T cell receptor beta chains drawn from one sample of a study of human CD8 memory T cell subsets. TCRdb reprocessed the 5' RACE reads, keeping one entry per CDR3 protein, no DNA. The listing contains roughly 5,000 distinct CDR3 sequences. Sequenced input: CD8+ T cells from PBMCs. Receptors originate from a human donor in good health. Each CDR3 is given with its conserved first and last residue. Size tells how often a clone was seen (once, few, many) or the class of an expanded clone, and some rows leave it out.

TRBV7-9	NA	TRBJ2-5	CASSLGNLTYQETQYF
TRBV6-5	NA	TRBJ2-1	CASSKSSYNEQFF
TRBV4-1	medium-sized	TRBJ1-6	CASSQQGVGNSPLHF
TRBV12-3/TRBV12-4	NA	TRBJ1-1	CASSWTGRAFF
TRBV5-1	NA	TRBJ2-3	CASSTSGTGLGYTQYF
TRBV28	NA	TRBJ2-1	CASSYDLLAGYNEQFF
TRBV4-1	medium-sized	TRBJ1-5	CASSLGRGQPQHF
TRBV27	NA	TRBJ2-1	CASSTGQLANYNEQFF
TRBV27	NA	TRBJ2-4	CASSLVAGGRGIQYF
TRBV15	NA	TRBJ2-7	CATSRPGPVDEQYF
TRBV6-1	NA	TRBJ1-4	CASSDASGRGNEKLFF
TRBV7-2	NA	TRBJ2-1	CASSYGGYNEQFF
TRBV6-1	NA	TRBJ2-1	CASSGRGIPYNEQFF
TRBV29-1	NA	TRBJ2-7	CSVVLHGSYEQYF
TRBV28	NA	TRBJ2-7	CASSLDRGSSEQYF
TRBV4-1	NA	TRBJ1-5	CASSQVSDQPQHF
TRBV9	NA	TRBJ2-1	CASSVSFSGGAAEQFF
TRBV6-4	NA	TRBJ2-2	CASSDSQGGSGELFF
TRBV10-2	NA	TRBJ1-2	CASSEGGGADGYTF
TRBV27	NA	TRBJ2-7	CASSPRTIPTYEQYF
TRBV11-2	NA	TRBJ2-2	CASSLVSWGLAGLNTGELFF
TRBV20-1	NA	TRBJ2-7	CSARGQAYEQYF
TRBV28	NA	TRBJ2-7	CASSFAFEQYF
TRBV12-3/TRBV12-4	NA	TRBJ2-7	CASSWGGGSYEQYF
TRBV10-1	NA	TRBJ1-4	CASTHSRGEKLFF
TRBV18	NA	TRBJ2-7	CASSPRQGDHEQYF
TRBV6-4	NA	TRBJ2-3	CASSEGLGDGTDTQYF
TRBV20-1	NA	TRBJ2-4	CSASHGELDLAKNIQYF
TRBV18	NA	TRBJ2-5	CASSPGIDSETQYF
TRBV9	NA	TRBJ2-1	CASSVASGSYEQFF
TRBV7-2	NA	TRBJ2-1	CASSLYRVGDEQFF
TRBV5-5	NA	TRBJ2-1	CASRNPGLAGDWNAAYNEQFF
TRBV19	medium-sized	TRBJ1-2	CASDQTGGFVYGYTF
TRBV7-8	NA	TRBJ2-5	CASSLGDSGGSQYF